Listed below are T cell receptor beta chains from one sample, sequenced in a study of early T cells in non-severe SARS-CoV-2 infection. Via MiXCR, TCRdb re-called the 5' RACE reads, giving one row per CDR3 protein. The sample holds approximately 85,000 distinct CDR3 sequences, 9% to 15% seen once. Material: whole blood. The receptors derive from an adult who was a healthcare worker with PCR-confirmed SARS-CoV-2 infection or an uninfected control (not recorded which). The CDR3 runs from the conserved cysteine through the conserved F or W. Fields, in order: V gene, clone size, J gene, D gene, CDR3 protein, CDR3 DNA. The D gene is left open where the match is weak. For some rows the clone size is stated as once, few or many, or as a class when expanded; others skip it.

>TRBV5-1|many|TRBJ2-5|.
CASSLRGEETQYF
TGCGCCAGCAGCTTGCGAGGGGAAGAGACCCAGTACTTC
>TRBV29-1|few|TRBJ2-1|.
CSAKRRIDSEQFF
TGCAGCGCCAAAAGAAGAATCGATAGCGAGCAGTTCTTC
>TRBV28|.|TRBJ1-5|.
CASSSMGQPQHF
TGTGCCAGCAGTTCAATGGGCCAGCCCCAGCATTTT
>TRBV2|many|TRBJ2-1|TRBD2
CASGGSGNEQFF
TGTGCCAGCGGCGGGAGTGGCAATGAGCAGTTCTTC
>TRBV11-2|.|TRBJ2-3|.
CASSLGLSTDTQYF
TGTGCCAGCAGCTTGGGTCTTAGCACAGATACGCAGTATTTT
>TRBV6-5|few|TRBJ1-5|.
CASSSKGRGDQPQHF
TGTGCCAGCAGTAGTAAGGGCAGGGGCGATCAGCCCCAGCATTTT
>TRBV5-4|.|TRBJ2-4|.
CASSLGGLQAKNIQYF
TGTGCCAGCAGCTTGGGGGGACTCCAAGCCAAAAACATTCAGTACTTC
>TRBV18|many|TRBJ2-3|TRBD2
CASSPGLATDTQYF
TGTGCCAGCTCACCGGGACTAGCAACAGATACGCAGTATTTT
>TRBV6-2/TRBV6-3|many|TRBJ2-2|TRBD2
CASSFTSGVNTGELFF
TGTGCCAGCAGTTTTACTAGCGGGGTGAACACCGGGGAGCTGTTTTTT
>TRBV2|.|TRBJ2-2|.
CASSGVDTGELFF
TGTGCCAGCAGCGGGGTGGACACCGGGGAGCTGTTTTTT
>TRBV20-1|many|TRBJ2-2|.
CSASGLNTGELFF
TGCAGTGCTAGTGGGCTGAACACCGGGGAGCTGTTTTTT
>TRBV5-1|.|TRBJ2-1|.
CASSGAERQLGGIYNEQFF
TGCGCCAGCAGCGGCGCGGAAAGGCAGCTAGGGGGAATCTACAATGAGCAGTTCTTC
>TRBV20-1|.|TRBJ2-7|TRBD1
CSASPGQGSHEQYF
TGCAGTGCTAGCCCGGGACAGGGGAGCCACGAGCAGTACTTC
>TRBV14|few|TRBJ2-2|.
CASSPPELFF
TGTGCCAGCAGCCCTCCCGAGCTGTTTTTT
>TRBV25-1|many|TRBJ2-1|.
CASSGEGPSGYNEQFF
TGTGCCAGCAGTGGAGAGGGTCCTAGTGGCTACAATGAGCAGTTCTTC